A single sample is the source of the 22 T cell receptor beta chains below, sequenced in a study of T cells in Graves' hyperthyroidism and ophthalmopathy. There were TCR beta CDR3 regions amplified from RNA transcripts. TCR CDR3 underwent first-round RT-PCR with the HTBI primer set. TCRdb used MiXCR to reprocess the multiplex PCR reads, holding one entry per CDR3 protein. Found here are 370,000 or so distinct CDR3 sequences, more than 20% of them singletons; the top ten hold around 67%. The sequencing sample was made of blood. Receptor source: a man aged 50 to 59 with Graves' hyperthyroidism.

Only a few counts were recorded for this clonotype. A read error may produce the germline difference seen at one junction end. The CDR3 here is CASSQAKRETSSNEQFF. The CDR3 DNA is TGCGCCAGCAGCCAAGCCAAGCGAGAGACTAGCAGTAATGAGCAGTTCTTC. The rearrangement uses TRBV7-3 and TRBJ2-1, with 7 positions matching TRBD2. The germline gives CDR1 SGHTA, CDR2 FQGTGA. The CDR3 extends over 17 amino acids.

This clonotype was seen just once. This chain links TRBV9 with TRBJ2-7; D call uncertain. This CDR3 is built from 11 residues. The V gene lost 4 bases and the J gene lost 7 bases, with 9 bases spanning the gap. Germline values: CDR1 SGDLS, CDR2 YYNGEE. For the CDR3, the DNA is TGTGCCAGCAGCCCCCCCCTAGAGCAGTACTTC. Residues: CASSPPLEQYF. The complete variable domain, with remaining parts taken from reference TRBV9 and TRBJ2-7, reads DSGVTQTPKHLITATGQRVTLRCSPRSGDLSVYWYQQSLDQGLQFLIQYYNGEERAKGNILERFSAQQFPDLHSELNLSSLELGDSALYFCASSPPLEQYFGPGTRLTVT.

This clonotype appeared a few times. This sequence joins TRBV9 and TRBJ1-1; the match to TRBD1 covers 7 bases. Germline trimming cut 6 bases from V and 0 bases from J; bases unmatched to any gene: 5. Germline V gives CDR1 SGDLS, CDR2 YYNGEE. The CDR3 spans 14 residues. The CDR3 coding sequence is TGTGCCAGCACCAGAGACAGGGTGAACACTGAAGCTTTCTTT. Protein sequence: CASTRDRVNTEAFF.

This clonotype showed up many times. V gene TRBV3-1 combines with J gene TRBJ2-1; 9 nucleotides agree with TRBD2. The CDR3 has 14 residues. Trimming took 5 bases from V and 7 from J; bases not matched to a gene: 6. Germline CDR1 is LGHDT and CDR2 is YNNKEL (reference sequence). CDR3 sequence reads: CASSVTSGGNEQFF. Written as DNA, the CDR3 is TGTGCCAGCAGCGTGACTAGCGGAGGGAATGAGCAGTTCTTC.

This chain uses TRBV27 with TRBJ2-3; possible D gene TRBD1, 5 bases. The CDR3 length is 17 residues. V lost 5 bases and J lost 1, with 19 bases in between. Germline CDR1 and CDR2: MNHEY and SMNVEV (reference sequence). The CDR3 nucleotides are TGTGCCAGCAGTAGAAGGGTTGGTGGGGCCGGCACAGATACGCAGTATTTT. It yields the protein CASSRRVGGAGTDTQYF.

The chain has TRBV19 and TRBJ2-3, with D unresolved. The CDR3 spans 16 residues. The germline V gene encodes CDR1 LNHDA and CDR2 SQIVND (reference sequence). Trimming took off 6 bases at V and 0 bases at J, with 16 bases between the two ends. In DNA, the CDR3 is TGTGCCAGTAGCAGATCTAGAACTTTTAGCACAGATACGCAGTATTTT. Translating gives CASSRSRTFSTDTQYF.

The table lists this clonotype with many counts. V gene TRBV7-9 combines with J gene TRBJ2-1; TRBD2 aligns across 10 bases. After removal of 1 base from V and 10 bases from J, the junction contained 4 bases not matched to a gene. The germline V gene has CDR1 SEHNR and CDR2 FQNEAQ (reference sequence). The CDR3 length is 14 residues. Here the CDR3 reads CASSLVVSGREQFF. Here the CDR3 DNA reads TGTGCCAGCAGCTTAGTGGTTAGCGGGAGGGAGCAGTTCTTC.

This chain connects TRBV6-1 to TRBJ2-2; 8 bases agree with TRBD2. Per germline, CDR1 MNHNS and CDR2 SASEGT. With 6 bases clipped from V and 4 bases from J, the junction kept 10 bases outside the gene matches. There are 16 residues in the CDR3. CDR3 nucleotides: TGTGCCAGCAGACTAACCCGGACTAGCAGCACCGGGGAGCTGTTTTTT. It translates to CASRLTRTSSTGELFF.

This clonotype was seen a few times. This chain joins TRBV5-1 and TRBJ2-1, with TRBD2 identical over 15 bases. Trimming cost V 4 bases and J 0 bases; bases outside gene matches: 5. The CDR3 consists of 18 residues. The germline V gene encodes CDR1 SGHRS and CDR2 YFSETQ. The CDR3 DNA reads TGCGCCAGCAGCCGGGGACTAGCGGGAGGCCTCTCCTACAATGAGCAGTTCTTC. It translates to CASSRGLAGGLSYNEQFF.

This clonotype was recorded many times. V usage is TRBV5-6 and J usage is TRBJ2-3; 9 bases are a match to TRBD2. V was pared by 4 bases and J by 2 bases, with 8 bases of the junction left unmatched. Looked up from germline, CDR1 is SGHDT and CDR2 is YYEEEE. This CDR3 contains 16 residues. CDR3: CASSRTSGLATDTQYF. The CDR3 region has the DNA TGTGCCAGCAGCCGCACTAGCGGGTTGGCCACAGATACGCAGTATTTT.

This clonotype has a handful of counts. The rearrangement links TRBV12-3 or TRBV12-4 to TRBJ2-7; 12 nucleotides line up with TRBD1. The CDR3 contains 13 residues. The V gene end was trimmed by 5 bases and the J gene end by 7 bases; junction bases not matched to a gene: 3. CDR3 loop: CASSGDRGREQYF. In DNA form, the CDR3 reads TGTGCCAGCAGTGGGGACAGGGGGCGTGAGCAGTACTTC.

V and J are TRBV2 and TRBJ2-7, with D unresolved. V dropped 3 bases and J dropped 2 bases, with 5 bases sitting between them. The CDR3 consists of 12 residues. In germline, CDR1 is SNHLY, CDR2 FYNNEI. The CDR3 loop reads CASSDFAYEQYF. CDR3 DNA sequence: TGTGCCAGCAGTGACTTTGCCTACGAGCAGTACTTC.

This sequence joins TRBV7-8 and TRBJ2-2; 9 bases fit TRBD1. With 3 bases clipped from V and 6 bases from J, the junction kept 14 bases outside the gene matches. Per germline, CDR1 SGHVS and CDR2 FQNEAQ. This CDR3 spans 18 amino acids. The CDR3 sequence is CASSFRMRGTGSSGELFF. The CDR3 nucleotides read TGTGCCAGCAGCTTCCGTATGAGGGGGACAGGGTCCTCCGGGGAGCTGTTTTTT.

Of note for this clonotype: This CDR3 is missing its conserved last phenylalanine or tryptophan, likely due to a read error. The chain employs TRBV7-9 and TRBJ2-5; no clear D gene. CDR3 size: 10 residues. Trimming left V 4 bases short and J 5 bases short, with 2 bases between. Germline values: CDR1 SEHNR, CDR2 FQNEAQ (reference sequence). The chain's CDR3 is CASSSETQYS. The CDR3 bases are TGTGCCAGCAGCTCGGAGACCCAGTACTCC.

In its sample, this clonotype was seen many times. This chain uses TRBV5-1 with TRBJ2-1; no clear D. The CDR3 covers 16 residues. V gave up 0 bases and J gave up 4 bases, with 14 bases separating them. Germline V gene data show CDR1 as SGHRS and CDR2 as YFSETQ. The CDR3 region is CASSLDAQFLYNEQFF. The CDR3 DNA follows: TGCGCCAGCAGCTTGGATGCCCAATTCTTATACAATGAGCAGTTCTTC.

This clonotype was found many times. The chain has TRBV28 and TRBJ2-7, with D possibly being TRBD1 or TRBD2 (7 bases each). Looked up from germline, CDR1 is MDHEN and CDR2 is SYDVKM. There are 14 residues in the CDR3. Trimming left V 8 bases short and J 5 bases short, with 19 bases between. The CDR3 here is CASRYRGGSNEQYF. In DNA, the CDR3 is TGTGCCAGCCGATACAGGGGAGGGAGCAACGAGCAGTACTTC.

The genes are TRBV3-1 and TRBJ2-3; no definite D call. This CDR3 spans 14 amino acids. Germline V gene data show CDR1 as LGHDT and CDR2 as YNNKEL (reference sequence). Trimming removed 2 bases from V and 0 bases from J, with 6 bases in between. The CDR3 here is CASSQQYSTDTQYF. DNA for the CDR3: TGTGCCAGCAGCCAACAGTATAGCACAGATACGCAGTATTTT.

This rearrangement joins TRBV7-6 to TRBJ1-6; the D gene is possibly TRBD1 (5 bases). With 1 base removed from V and 4 bases from J, the gap between germline ends came to 5 bases. Germline V gene sequence: CDR1 SGHVS, CDR2 FNYEAQ. The CDR3 totals 14 residues. CDR3 DNA: TGTGCCAGCAGCTTAGAGGGGTATAATTCACCCCTCCACTTT. It yields the protein CASSLEGYNSPLHF.

This clonotype was seen repeatedly, ten times or more. This chain joins TRBV12-3 or TRBV12-4 and TRBJ2-1; D is unresolved. Trimming took off 5 bases at V and 6 bases at J, with 5 bases between the two ends. The CDR3 is made up of 11 amino acids. CDR3 sequence: CASSAANEQFF. CDR3 nucleotides: TGTGCCAGCAGTGCGGCCAATGAGCAGTTCTTC.

This clonotype was recorded many times. V usage is TRBV2 and J usage is TRBJ2-7; tentatively, D is TRBD2 (5 bases). The CDR3 has 15 amino acids. Germline V CDR1 and CDR2: SNHLY, FYNNEI. V lost 2 bases, J lost 4 bases, and 15 bases lay in between. The CDR3 here is CASSERGFANYEQYF. Written as DNA, the CDR3 is TGTGCCAGCAGTGAACGGGGATTCGCAAATTACGAGCAGTACTTC.

This chain connects TRBV12-3 or TRBV12-4 to TRBJ1-3, with a weak D call TRBD1 (5 bases). The CDR3 sequence is 15 residues long. Between the trimmed V and J ends, which lost 8 bases and 0 bases, there was a span of 14 bases. The CDR3 region has the DNA TGTGCCAGCTCGTCCGCAGGGATCTCTGGAAACACCATATATTTT. Protein sequence: CASSSAGISGNTIYF.

The V call is TRBV7-9, the J call TRBJ1-5; no reliable D call. Trimming shortened V by 1 base and J by 6 bases, and 13 bases separated the two germline ends. CDR1 and CDR2 (germline): SEHNR, FQNEAQ (reference sequence). The CDR3 extends over 15 amino acids. The CDR3 protein is CASSLGGVGAQPQHF. The CDR3 bases are TGTGCCAGCAGCTTAGGCGGGGTCGGCGCTCAGCCCCAGCATTTT.